Below, 14 T cell receptor beta chains from the same sample are listed, as sequenced in a study of shared clonotypes between healthy human individuals. Naive CD8 isolation took CD45RO-negative cells positively selected for CCR7 and excluded terminally differentiated effector memory CD45RA+ cells. The repertoire was sequenced with immunoSEQ multiplex PCR; TCRdb's copy has only in-frame clones and lacks some. The data contain about 2.2 million clones, 85% to 95% of them singletons. Specimen: naive CD8+ T cells from PBMCs. Source of these receptors: a man aged 18 to 29 in good health. Some clones in this sample may be carry-over from other donors' samples.

J is TRBJ2-1 and V is TRBV10-3, with D possibly being TRBD2 (5 bases). This CDR3 spans 16 amino acids. V gave up 4 bases and J gave up 5 bases, with 18 bases separating them. CDR1 is ENHRY and CDR2 is SYGVKD in the germline V gene. The CDR3 loop reads CAISVSGGGGHNEQFF. Written as DNA, the CDR3 is TGTGCCATCAGTGTGTCAGGCGGAGGCGGGCACAATGAGCAGTTCTTC.

The V and J genes are TRBV19 and TRBJ2-2, with 10 bases matching TRBD1. V trimming: 5 bases; J trimming: 4 bases; junction bases outside the gene matches: 16. The CDR3 spans 19 residues. In germline, CDR1 is LNHDA, CDR2 SQIVND (reference sequence). The CDR3 nucleotides are TGTGCCAGTAGTTGTTGGGGTTCGGGACAGGGGATTTGCACCGGGGAGCTGTTTTTT. Translating it yields CASSCWGSGQGICTGELFF.

The J gene is TRBJ1-2, the V gene TRBV27; D ambiguous. Germline V gene sequence: CDR1 MNHEY, CDR2 SMNVEV (reference sequence). This CDR3 is 12 amino acids long. V was trimmed by 3 bases and J by 3 bases, leaving 5 bases between them. The CDR3 DNA follows: TGTGCCAGCAGTTTTATTGACTATGGCTACACCTTC. Translated: CASSFIDYGYTF.

The gene calls are TRBV5-4 and TRBJ2-1; 8 nucleotides align to TRBD1. Per germline, CDR1 SGHNT and CDR2 YYREEE (reference sequence). V shed 0 bases and J 7 bases; nucleotides not matched to a gene: 9. This CDR3 has 16 residues. The CDR3 sequence: CASSLAGQGRRNEQFF. As DNA, the CDR3 is TGTGCCAGCAGCTTGGCAGGACAGGGCCGTAGGAATGAGCAGTTCTTC.

The V call is TRBV28, the J call TRBJ1-5, with 10 bases lining up with TRBD1. Germline values: CDR1 MDHEN, CDR2 SYDVKM. The CDR3 has 16 amino acids. The V segment lost 6 bases and the J segment 1 base; nucleotides outside the gene matches: 6. CDR3 coding DNA: TGTGCCAGCAGCGGGACAGGGGAGTGGAGCAATCAGCCCCAGCATTTT. Translating it yields CASSGTGEWSNQPQHF.

This rearrangement joins TRBV9 to TRBJ2-2; D may be TRBD1 (6 bases). V dropped 4 bases and J dropped 3 bases, with 10 bases sitting between them. The CDR3 is made up of 14 amino acids. CDR1 SGDLS and CDR2 YYNGEE come from the germline V gene. CDR3 coding DNA: TGTGCCAGCAGCCAGGGGATGGACACCGGGGAGCTGTTTTTT. Amino acids: CASSQGMDTGELFF.

The sample holds one count of this clone. V usage is TRBV7-9 and J usage is TRBJ2-1; D not resolved. This CDR3 spans 13 amino acids. V lost 5 bases and J 4 bases, leaving 9 bases between the germline ends. CDR1 and CDR2 (germline): SEHNR, FQNEAQ (reference sequence). DNA of the CDR3: TGTGCCAGCAGCAATGTTACTTACAATGAGCAGTTCTTC. It yields the protein CASSNVTYNEQFF.

The chain has TRBV5-5 and TRBJ1-4; 8 bases fit TRBD1. The CDR3 runs to 14 residues. J lost 10 bases, V lost 0 bases, and 5 bases had no gene match. CDR1 is SGHKS, CDR2 YYEKEE, per germline (reference sequence). The CDR3 coding sequence is TGTGCCAGCAGCTTGGGGCAGGGGGCTCGAAAACTGTTTTTT. Residues: CASSLGQGARKLFF.

A word on this clone: The same CDR3 arises from other DNA sequences in this sample as well. The rearrangement links TRBV28 to TRBJ2-7; 10 bases agree with TRBD2. The CDR3 contains 15 residues. V was clipped by 8 bases and J by 1 base; unmatched bases: 8. The germline gives CDR1 MDHEN, CDR2 SYDVKM. CDR3 loop: CASRRLAGGSYEQYF. In DNA form, the CDR3 reads TGTGCCAGCCGAAGGTTAGCGGGAGGTTCCTACGAGCAGTACTTC. Complete variable domain (other parts from reference TRBV28 and TRBJ2-7): DVKVTQSSRYLVKRTGEKVFLECVQDMDHENMFWYRQDPGLGLRLIYFSYDVKMKEKGDIPEGYSVSREKKERFSLILESASTNQTSMYLCASRRLAGGSYEQYFGPGTRLTVT.

The chain has TRBV5-6 and TRBJ2-5; no definite D call. This CDR3 contains 13 residues. Trimming removed 0 bases at V and 7 bases at J, with 10 bases between. Looked up from germline, CDR1 is SGHDT and CDR2 is YYEEEE. The CDR3 bases are TGTGCCAGCAGCTTGGTCCTACTGGGGACCCAGTACTTC. Its translation: CASSLVLLGTQYF.

CDR3 residues: CASSTGPRNQPQHF. The CDR3 DNA is TGTGCCAGCAGTACAGGGCCACGCAATCAGCCCCAGCATTTT. J is TRBJ1-5 and V is TRBV6-5; tentatively, D is TRBD1 (6 bases). CDR3 size: 14 residues. Germline assignment: CDR1 MNHEY and CDR2 SVGAGI. The V end was cut by 5 bases, the J end by 2 bases, with 10 bases between.

The chain is built from TRBV30 and TRBJ1-2; D not certain. The CDR3 is 13 residues long. CDR1 is GTSNPN, CDR2 SVGIG, per germline (reference sequence). V lost 5 bases, J lost 1 base, and 11 bases lay in between. Here the CDR3 reads CAWRPLGNYGYTF. In nucleotides, the CDR3 is TGTGCCTGGCGTCCACTTGGTAACTATGGCTACACCTTC.

The V call is TRBV23-1, the J call TRBJ2-3, with a tentative D call TRBD2 (6 bases). TRBV23-1 is classed as an ORF, of uncertain function. The CDR3 sequence is 17 residues long. Between the trimmed V and J ends, which lost 0 bases and 6 bases, there was a span of 19 bases. The CDR3 loop reads CASSQSPRREGRDTQYF. The CDR3 bases are TGCGCCAGCAGTCAATCGCCTCGGCGGGAAGGGCGGGATACGCAGTATTTT.

The rearrangement uses TRBV2 and TRBJ1-5, with D unclear. Germline CDR1 and CDR2: SNHLY and FYNNEI. Trimming left V 4 bases short and J 4 bases short, with 14 bases between. This CDR3 has 15 residues. CDR3 DNA sequence: TGTGCCAGCAGTGTATCCCGGGCGGGGAATCAGCCCCAGCATTTT. Its translation: CASSVSRAGNQPQHF.